The 32 T cell receptor beta chains below come from one sample, sequenced in a study of cytomegalovirus exposure and HLA in healthy donors. PCR used 60 Vbeta primers and 13 Jbeta primers. TCRdb keeps only in-frame clones here, not all; method: immunoSEQ multiplex PCR. The profile shows 100,000 to 150,000 clones, approximately 80% of them singletons. Material for sequencing was PBMCs. The source of these receptors is a man aged 25 to 40 in good health and CMV-seropositive.

The rearrangement joins TRBV18 to TRBJ2-7; 7 bases are shared with TRBD1. The trim removed 3 bases at V and 6 bases at J, leaving 5 bases unmatched. The V gene's germline CDR1 is KGHSH and CDR2 LQKENI. The CDR3 covers 13 residues. CDR3 DNA sequence: TGTGCCAGCTCACCCAGCAGGGGGAGCGAGCAGTACTTC. Its translation: CASSPSRGSEQYF.

V is TRBV27 and J is TRBJ2-7; 9 nucleotides match TRBD2. CDR3 size: 14 residues. The V and J ends lost 5 bases and 5 bases, in that order; junction bases with no gene match: 7. Germline CDR1 is MNHEY and CDR2 is SMNVEV (reference sequence). DNA for the CDR3: TGTGCCAGCAGTCTGGGGACTAGCAGCAACGAGCAGTACTTC. It yields the protein CASSLGTSSNEQYF.

The rearrangement links TRBV28 to TRBJ2-1, with a tentative D call TRBD1 (7 bases). This CDR3 region has 15 residues. Trimming took 5 bases from V and 9 from J, leaving 20 bases between them. Germline values: CDR1 MDHEN, CDR2 SYDVKM. CDR3 in amino acids: CASSLRGDPNPEQFF. CDR3 nucleotide sequence: TGTGCCAGCAGTCTCAGGGGGGACCCCAACCCTGAGCAGTTCTTC.

The chain is built from TRBV7-2 and TRBJ1-2; the D is unclear. The CDR3 extends over 12 amino acids. Looked up from germline, CDR1 is SGHTA and CDR2 is FQGNSA. Deletions cut 5 bases from V and 8 bases from J, with 12 bases between. In DNA form, the CDR3 reads TGTGCCAGCAGCCCCGCGGGTTGGGGCTACACCTTC. It is translated as CASSPAGWGYTF.

This clone was detected only once. The chain links TRBV6-4 to TRBJ2-7; 8 positions agree with TRBD2. This CDR3 contains 13 residues. Germline V gene data show CDR1 as MRHNA and CDR2 as SNTAGT. The V gene end was trimmed by 10 bases and the J gene end by 5 bases; junction bases not matched to a gene: 10. CDR3 DNA sequence: TGTGCCACCCCAACGGGGGGGCCAGACGAGCAGTACTTC. It specifies CATPTGGPDEQYF.

This chain uses TRBV13 with TRBJ2-7; the D is unclear. Germline V gene sequence: CDR1 PRHDT, CDR2 FYEKMQ (reference sequence). Trimming took off 2 bases at V and 3 bases at J, with 5 bases between the two ends. The CDR3 consists of 12 residues. CDR3 DNA sequence: TGTGCCAGCAGCTTATTCCGCTACGAGCAGTACTTC. Protein: CASSLFRYEQYF. Supplemented by reference TRBV13 and TRBJ2-7, the full variable domain reads AAGVIQSPRHLIKEKRETATLKCYPIPRHDTVYWYQQGPGQDPQFLISFYEKMQSDKGSIPDRFSAQQFSDYHSELNMSSLELGDSALYFCASSLFRYEQYFGPGTRLTVT.

The chain employs TRBV5-1 and TRBJ1-2; TRBD1 agrees at 10 bases. Trimming cost V 6 bases and J 2 bases; bases outside gene matches: 4. The CDR3 is made up of 14 amino acids. Germline CDR1 reads SGHRS; CDR2 reads YFSETQ. CDR3 amino acids: CASNPGQGNYGYTF. The CDR3 nucleotides are TGCGCCAGCAATCCGGGACAGGGGAACTATGGCTACACCTTC.

The rearrangement links TRBV28 to TRBJ2-2, with D possibly matching TRBD1 (6 bases). The V gene lost 1 base and the J gene lost 1 base, with 19 bases spanning the gap. Germline V gives CDR1 MDHEN, CDR2 SYDVKM. The length of the CDR3 is 19 residues. CDR3 nucleotide sequence: TGTGCCAGCAGTTTATTTGAGGCGCAACAGGGTCTGAACACCGGGGAGCTGTTTTTT. Translated, it gives CASSLFEAQQGLNTGELFF.

This chain connects TRBV29-1 to TRBJ1-4, with D possibly being TRBD1 (5 bases). The CDR3 length is 16 residues. V lost 3 bases, J lost 7 bases, and 21 bases lay in between. Germline CDR1 SQVTM, CDR2 ANQGSEA. The CDR3 bases are TGCAGCGTTGAGGCCGGCTTGGGCAGGGATAGTGAAAAACTGTTTTTT. This translates into CSVEAGLGRDSEKLFF.

The V and J genes are TRBV10-3 and TRBJ2-1; 10 bases map to TRBD2. The CDR3 contains 18 residues. The J segment lost 6 bases and the V segment lost 0 bases, leaving 11 bases of the junction unmatched. Germline CDR1 and CDR2: ENHRY and SYGVKD. Written as DNA, the CDR3 is TGTGCCATCAGTGAGTCGAGAAGTCCTAGCGGGGGATTCAATGAGCAGTTCTTC. Protein: CAISESRSPSGGFNEQFF.

This sequence joins TRBV6-6 and TRBJ1-4; no clear D. This CDR3 has 11 amino acids. Germline CDR1 reads MNHNY; CDR2 reads SVGAGI (reference sequence). V was cut by 6 bases and J by 11 bases, with 10 bases left in between. CDR3 coding DNA: TGTGCCAGCAGCCCGTCCTCGAAACTGTTTTTT. Translating gives CASSPSSKLFF.

Here the CDR3 DNA reads TGTGCCAGCAGCAGACAGGGAGAAGCTTTCTTT. Its translation is CASSRQGEAFF. The chain employs TRBV13 and TRBJ1-1; 7 positions agree with TRBD1. V shed 5 bases, J shed 8 bases, and the junction held 2 bases outside the gene matches. Germline V lookup: CDR1 PRHDT, CDR2 FYEKMQ (reference sequence). The CDR3 runs to 11 residues.

The chain employs TRBV27 and TRBJ1-1; unclear D gene. In germline, CDR1 is MNHEY, CDR2 SMNVEV (reference sequence). Trimming shortened V by 5 bases and J by 1 base, and 8 bases separated the two germline ends. This CDR3 is built from 13 residues. CDR3 DNA sequence: TGTGCCAGCAGTCCAACAGAGAACACTGAAGCTTTCTTT. Its translation: CASSPTENTEAFF.

The chain recombines TRBV7-5 with TRBJ2-3; TRBD2, the table's D call, lacks a check against the DNA. TRBV7-5 is a pseudogene segment. This CDR3 contains 19 residues. The CDR3 loop reads CARSFAPQREEGGTDTQYF. The CDR3 bases are TGTGCCAGAAGCTTTGCCCCGCAGCGGGAGGAGGGGGGGACAGATACGCAGTATTTT.

The chain recombines TRBV5-6 with TRBJ1-1; maybe TRBD1 (5 bases). CDR1 is SGHDT and CDR2 is YYEEEE in the germline V gene. The V end lost 2 bases, the J end lost 4 bases, and 12 bases lay between the germline ends. The CDR3 runs to 14 residues. The CDR3 protein is CASSLPTETTEAFF. For the CDR3, the DNA is TGTGCCAGCAGCTTACCGACAGAGACCACTGAAGCTTTCTTT.

This sequence joins TRBV11-3 and TRBJ2-1; 11 positions agree with TRBD2. The CDR3 is made up of 15 amino acids. The J segment lost 3 bases and the V segment lost 5 bases, leaving 3 bases of the junction unmatched. Per the germline V gene, CDR1 is SGHNT and CDR2 is YENEEA. The CDR3 nucleotides are TGTGCCAGCAGCCTGGGACTAGCGGACTACAATGAGCAGTTCTTC. The encoded protein is CASSLGLADYNEQFF. The full variable domain, its missing parts supplied by reference TRBV11-3 and TRBJ2-1, is EAGVVQSPRYKIIEKKQPVAFWCNPISGHNTLYWYLQNLGQGPELLIRYENEEAVDDSQLPKDRFSAERLKGVDSTLKIQPAELGDSAVYLCASSLGLADYNEQFFGPGTRLTVL.

As concerns this clone: In the same sample, other DNA sequences code for this CDR3. The chain employs TRBV18 and TRBJ2-2, with TRBD1 matching over 9 bases. CDR3 length: 15 residues. J gave up 5 bases and V 2 bases, and 3 bases lay outside the gene matches. Germline lookup yields CDR1 KGHSH and CDR2 LQKENI. The CDR3 reads CASSPGTGNTGELFF. CDR3 coding DNA: TGTGCCAGCTCACCAGGGACAGGGAATACCGGGGAGCTGTTTTTT.

This clone was observed a few times. J is TRBJ2-1 and V is TRBV2, with 14 bases identical to TRBD2. This CDR3 comprises 16 residues. Germline CDR1 and CDR2: SNHLY and FYNNEI. The V segment lost 6 bases and the J segment 8 bases; nucleotides outside the gene matches: 9. The CDR3 DNA sequence: TGTGCCAGCAGGCCGGGACTAGCGGGAGTAGACGATGAGCAGTTCTTC. Translated, it gives CASRPGLAGVDDEQFF.

This clone was detected only a few times. The V call is TRBV10-3, the J call TRBJ1-4; maybe TRBD1 (5 bases). CDR1 ENHRY and CDR2 SYGVKD come from the germline V gene. The V end was cut by 4 bases, the J end by 8 bases, with 11 bases between. The CDR3 loop spans 13 amino acids. CDR3 loop: CAISGAGNEKLFF. The CDR3, as DNA: TGTGCCATCAGTGGGGCAGGGAACGAAAAACTGTTTTTT.

This clone was seen more than once but under ten times. This sequence joins TRBV5-1 and TRBJ2-7; TRBD1 agrees at 7 bases. Germline values: CDR1 SGHRS, CDR2 YFSETQ. The J segment lost 4 bases and the V segment lost 3 bases, leaving 7 bases of the junction unmatched. The CDR3 has 14 amino acids. CDR3 loop: CASSSPGQPYEQYF. In DNA, the CDR3 is TGCGCCAGCAGCTCCCCGGGACAGCCTTACGAGCAGTACTTC. Based on the CDR3 plus reference TRBV5-1 and TRBJ2-7, the full variable domain is KAGVTQTPRYLIKTRGQQVTLSCSPISGHRSVSWYQQTPGQGLQFLFEYFSETQRNKGNFPGRFSGRQFSNSRSEMNVSTLELGDSALYLCASSSPGQPYEQYFGPGTRLTVT.

CDR3 sequence reads: CASSAYPGLEGDTQYF. The CDR3 DNA reads TGTGCCAGCAGTGCTTACCCGGGACTAGAAGGAGATACGCAGTATTTT. J is TRBJ2-3 and V is TRBV25-1, with TRBD2 matching over 8 bases. Germline V gene lookup returns CDR1 MGHDK and CDR2 SYGVNS. J gave up 5 bases and V 4 bases, and 11 bases lay outside the gene matches. This CDR3 spans 16 amino acids.

The chain joins TRBV9 to TRBJ1-1, with 12 bases identical to TRBD1. V lost 4 bases, J lost 7 bases, and 11 bases stayed unmatched. This CDR3 contains 16 residues. The germline V gene encodes CDR1 SGDLS and CDR2 YYNGEE. The CDR3 region has the DNA TGTGCCAGCAGCTCACCGGGGACAGGGGGCAGAGGTGAAGCTTTCTTT. It translates to CASSSPGTGGRGEAFF.

V gene TRBV13 combines with J gene TRBJ2-3, with TRBD2 identical over 13 bases. With 5 bases clipped from V and 1 base from J, the junction kept 9 bases outside the gene matches. Germline assignment: CDR1 PRHDT and CDR2 FYEKMQ (reference sequence). This CDR3 has 18 amino acids. The CDR3 protein is CASSPGLAGVYGTDTQYF. As DNA, the CDR3 is TGTGCCAGCAGCCCCGGACTAGCGGGAGTGTACGGCACAGATACGCAGTATTTT.

The rearrangement links TRBV27 to TRBJ2-2, with TRBD2 as a possible D gene (6 bases). The CDR3 totals 16 residues. V was shortened by 2 bases and J by 0 bases, with 10 bases between the two germline ends. Germline CDR1 and CDR2: MNHEY and SMNVEV (reference sequence). The CDR3 nucleotides are TGTGCCAGCAGTTTACGGCTAGCGCCGAACACCGGGGAGCTGTTTTTT. This translates into CASSLRLAPNTGELFF.

The chain is built from TRBV6-1 and TRBJ2-7; 11 nucleotides align to TRBD2. V shed 6 bases, J shed 11 bases, and the junction held 15 bases outside the gene matches. This CDR3 is 15 amino acids long. Germline V gene sequence: CDR1 MNHNS, CDR2 SASEGT. The CDR3 here is CASRRTTDTSGSEYF. In DNA, the CDR3 is TGTGCCAGCAGACGCACGACGGATACTAGCGGGAGCGAGTACTTC.

This chain connects TRBV7-3 to TRBJ2-5, with 12 positions matching TRBD1. Looked up from germline, CDR1 is SGHTA and CDR2 is FQGTGA. The CDR3 covers 17 residues. Trimming removed 5 bases from V and 5 bases from J; junction bases left unmatched: 12. This chain's CDR3 is CASSPSPPGQGAETQYF. The CDR3 DNA reads TGTGCCAGCAGCCCATCCCCTCCGGGACAGGGGGCCGAGACCCAGTACTTC.

The genes are TRBV15 and TRBJ2-7, with a weak D call TRBD1 (6 bases). The length of the CDR3 is 16 residues. The ends were cut back, 0 bases at V and 1 base at J, with 13 bases in the middle. The germline CDR1 and CDR2 sequences are LNHNV and YYDKDF (reference sequence). The CDR3 here is CATSRENRVNSYEQYF. In nucleotides, the CDR3 is TGTGCCACCAGCAGAGAAAACAGGGTAAATTCCTACGAGCAGTACTTC. The whole variable domain, filled in from reference TRBV15 and TRBJ2-7, reads DAMVIQNPRYQVTQFGKPVTLSCSQTLNHNVMYWYQQKSSQAPKLLFHYYDKDFNNEADTPDNFQSRRPNTSFCFLDIRSPGLGDTAMYLCATSRENRVNSYEQYFGPGTRLTVT.

The chain has TRBV6-1 and TRBJ2-7, with 7 nucleotides matching TRBD2. V shed 6 bases, J shed 4 bases, and the junction held 12 bases outside the gene matches. CDR1 is MNHNS, CDR2 SASEGT, per germline. The CDR3 length is 15 residues. CDR3 nucleotides: TGTGCCAGCAGATCCAAGACTAGCCAGCCATACGAGCAGTACTTC. Amino acids: CASRSKTSQPYEQYF.

The chain has TRBV21-1 and TRBJ2-6; no DNA check was done on the table's D call, TRBD1. TRBV21-1 is termed a pseudogene. This CDR3 comprises 15 residues. The CDR3 loop is CASGDRPSGANVLTF. For the CDR3, the DNA is TGTGCCAGCGGGGACAGGCCCTCTGGGGCCAACGTCCTGACTTTC.

The J gene is TRBJ1-2, the V gene TRBV27; TRBD1 is a possible D gene (5 bases). Looked up from germline, CDR1 is MNHEY and CDR2 is SMNVEV (reference sequence). The CDR3 runs to 13 residues. V lost 7 bases to trimming and J lost 4 bases, with 13 bases between them. The CDR3 DNA follows: TGTGCCAGCAAAAGCGGGGGATTCTATGGCTACACCTTC. Translation: CASKSGGFYGYTF.

V is TRBV4-3 and J is TRBJ1-4; no firm D call. This CDR3 region has 18 residues. V lost 0 bases, J lost 7 bases, and 21 bases lay in between. Looked up from germline, CDR1 is LGHNA and CDR2 is YSLEER. The DNA for the CDR3 is TGCGCCAGCAGCCAAGAGTGGTCGGAGGTCACTCTATTTGAAAAACTGTTTTTT. Its protein is CASSQEWSEVTLFEKLFF.

The gene calls are TRBV29-1 and TRBJ1-2, with 9 bases matching TRBD1. V was pared by 7 bases and J by 2 bases, with 8 bases of the junction left unmatched. Germline V gene sequence: CDR1 SQVTM, CDR2 ANQGSEA. The length of the CDR3 is 14 residues. CDR3 nucleotides: TGCAGCGCGACTTACAGGGGGCTAAACTATGGCTACACCTTC. Amino acids: CSATYRGLNYGYTF.